This TCR beta chain was sequenced in a study of blood T cell repertoires in COVID-19. Study at large: Nucleic acid was either cDNA or gDNA, and it came from T cells, B-cell-depleted T cells, or PBMCs.

Germline trimming cut 2 bases from V and 2 bases from J; bases unmatched to any gene: 5. CDR3 length: 15 amino acids. Per germline, CDR1 SGHKS and CDR2 YYEKEE (reference sequence). Source study methods: Reference gene primers were amplified, and this amplification served to estimate nucleated cell counts. TCRdb's copy holds only in-frame clones and misses some; the assay was immunoSEQ multiplex PCR. V and J calls and clone size are given by that table; D and trimming were obtained from the DNA. The sample consists of 220,000 or so clones, about 80% of them appearing once. The chain is built from TRBV5-5 and TRBJ2-3; 7 bases line up with TRBD2. The sequence came from a woman aged 80 or over with acute or convalescent COVID-19. The specimen was peripheral blood. CDR3: CASSFLSGVTDTQYF. CDR3 nucleotides: TGTGCCAGCAGCTTTTTAAGCGGGGTCACAGATACGCAGTATTTT.